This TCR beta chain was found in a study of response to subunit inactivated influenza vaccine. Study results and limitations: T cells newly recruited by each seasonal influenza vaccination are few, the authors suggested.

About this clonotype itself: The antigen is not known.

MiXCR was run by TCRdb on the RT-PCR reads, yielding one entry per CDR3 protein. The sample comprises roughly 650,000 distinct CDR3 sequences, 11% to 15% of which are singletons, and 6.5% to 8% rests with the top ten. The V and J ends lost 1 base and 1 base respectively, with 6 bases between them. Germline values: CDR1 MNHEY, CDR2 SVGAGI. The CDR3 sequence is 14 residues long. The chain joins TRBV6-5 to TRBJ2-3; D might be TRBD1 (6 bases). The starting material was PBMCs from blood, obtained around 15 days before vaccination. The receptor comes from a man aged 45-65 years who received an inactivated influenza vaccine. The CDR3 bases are TGTGCCAGCAGTTACTGGACAGGCACAGATACGCAGTATTTT. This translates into CASSYWTGTDTQYF.